The 30 T cell receptor beta chains listed next were all sequenced from one sample in a study of T cells after yellow fever vaccination (dated by TCRdb to about 2019). The treatment or condition label corresponds to: live attenuated yellow fever vaccine strain. Library preparation was by 5' RACE. Data came from an Illumina NovaSeq 6000. The public reads were quality trimmed at Q25 with fastp and then assembled into clones with MiXCR by TCRdb, keeping productive beta chains. Records with the same CDR3 protein are collapsed into one entry carrying the most frequent genes and DNA. In this sample the table shows about 320,000 distinct CDR3 sequences, 4% to 5.5% of which occur a single time. The ten largest clones take up roughly 19% of the sample. Sequences were derived from PBMCs, sampled 15 days after the yellow fever booster vaccination. These TCRs come from a young man who received the YFV17D yellow fever vaccine.

The genes are TRBV7-2 and TRBJ2-5; 8 nucleotides agree with TRBD1. V dropped 4 bases and J dropped 2; count of bases not matched to a gene: 9. Germline V gene lookup returns CDR1 SGHTA and CDR2 FQGNSA. There are 16 residues in the CDR3. Here the CDR3 DNA reads TGTGCCAGCAGCTCACGGGGGCGGACAGGGCAAGAGACCCAGTACTTC. It is translated as CASSSRGRTGQETQYF.

This clonotype was recorded many times. This chain uses TRBV12-3 or TRBV12-4 with TRBJ2-6, with a tentative D call TRBD1 (6 bases). The CDR3 has 15 amino acids. V was clipped by 9 bases and J by 1 base, with 13 bases between them. The CDR3 region is CASSSRGSGANVLTF. In nucleotides, the CDR3 is TGTGCCAGTAGCAGCAGGGGTTCTGGGGCCAACGTCCTGACTTTC.

The gene calls are TRBV20-1 and TRBJ1-5, with TRBD1 identical over 10 bases. The V gene end was trimmed by 5 bases and the J gene end by 0 bases; junction bases not matched to a gene: 4. In germline, CDR1 is DFQATT, CDR2 SNEGSKA (reference sequence). This CDR3 has 15 amino acids. CDR3 DNA: TGCAGTGCTTGGGACAGGGGATATAGCAATCAGCCCCAGCATTTT. Its protein product is CSAWDRGYSNQPQHF.

This clonotype appeared a few times. The chain couples TRBV29-1 to TRBJ2-1; TRBD1 matches at 11 bases. J gave up 8 bases and V 7 bases, and 4 bases lay outside the gene matches. CDR1 and CDR2 (germline): SQVTM, ANQGSEA. The CDR3 extends over 12 amino acids. Here the CDR3 DNA reads TGCAGCGGGACAGGGGGCCTGGATGAGCAGTTCTTC. Translated: CSGTGGLDEQFF.

This clonotype was counted ten times or more. The chain is built from TRBV12-3 or TRBV12-4 and TRBJ2-1; 7 bases are shared with TRBD2. This CDR3 contains 14 residues. V lost 4 bases, J lost 7 bases, and 7 bases stayed unmatched. The CDR3 DNA follows: TGTGCCAGCAGTTCCCAGCCCGGGGGGAATGAGCAGTTCTTC. This codes for CASSSQPGGNEQFF.

This clonotype was detected many times. J is TRBJ2-6 and V is TRBV20-1; D is perhaps TRBD1 (6 bases). The CDR3 spans 15 residues. Per germline, CDR1 DFQATT and CDR2 SNEGSKA (reference sequence). Trimming removed 4 bases from V and 0 bases from J, with 10 bases in between. CDR3 protein: CSAIGTISGANVLTF. CDR3 sequence (DNA): TGCAGTGCTATCGGGACAATCTCTGGGGCCAACGTCCTGACTTTC.

This clonotype was seen many times. The gene calls are TRBV7-2 and TRBJ2-3; D gene ambiguous. Germline V CDR1 and CDR2: SGHTA, FQGNSA. Deletions cut 2 bases from V and 1 base from J, with 13 bases between. CDR3 length: 16 residues. The CDR3 nucleotides are TGTGCCAGCAGCTTAAATTTGCGGCTCCGCACAGATACGCAGTATTTT. This encodes CASSLNLRLRTDTQYF.

This clonotype appeared many times. The chain combines TRBV20-1 with TRBJ1-1, with D perhaps matching TRBD1 (6 bases). CDR1 is DFQATT, CDR2 SNEGSKA, per germline (reference sequence). CDR3 length: 15 amino acids. Trimming pared 1 base from V and 0 bases from J, leaving 12 bases between. CDR3 loop: CSARATGHLNTEAFF. The CDR3 DNA reads as TGCAGTGCTAGAGCTACGGGACACTTGAACACTGAAGCTTTCTTT.

This clonotype has more than one count but fewer than ten. The genes are TRBV27 and TRBJ2-7; D is perhaps TRBD1 (6 bases). V lost 3 bases and J 6 bases, leaving 24 bases between the germline ends. Per the germline V gene, CDR1 is MNHEY and CDR2 is SMNVEV (reference sequence). The CDR3 runs to 17 residues. CDR3 amino acids: CASSFSGLGGSGLEQYF. The CDR3 region has the DNA TGTGCCAGCAGTTTTAGTGGGTTAGGGGGTTCGGGTCTCGAGCAGTACTTC.

This chain links TRBV5-4 with TRBJ2-3; D gene uncertain. The CDR3 is made up of 14 amino acids. In germline, CDR1 is SGHNT, CDR2 YYREEE (reference sequence). V lost 4 bases, J lost 6 bases, and 15 bases lay in between. This CDR3 reads CASSSPASPDTQYF. DNA of the CDR3: TGTGCCAGCAGCAGCCCGGCGTCGCCGGATACGCAGTATTTT.

The sample holds many counts of this clonotype. This chain links TRBV9 with TRBJ2-5; either TRBD1 or TRBD2 may supply D (5 bases each). The CDR3 is 14 amino acids. Deletions cut 1 base from V and 2 bases from J, with 9 bases between. Germline values: CDR1 SGDLS, CDR2 YYNGEE. DNA for the CDR3: TGTGCCAGCAGCGTAACCGGGACGCAAGAGACCCAGTACTTC. Its translation is CASSVTGTQETQYF.

The chain uses TRBV6-6 and TRBJ2-5, with TRBD1 matching over 9 bases. Germline CDR1 and CDR2: MNHNY and SVGAGI (reference sequence). Unmatched junction bases numbered 1, after V lost 2 bases and J lost 3 bases. This CDR3 region has 14 residues. The CDR3 DNA sequence: TGTGCCAGCAGTTACACAGGGGGCGAAGAGACCCAGTACTTC. Its protein is CASSYTGGEETQYF.

The sample holds many counts of this clonotype. The chain is built from TRBV29-1 and TRBJ2-5, with 7 nucleotides matching TRBD2. There are 15 residues in the CDR3. Germline V lookup: CDR1 SQVTM, CDR2 ANQGSEA. V was pared by 0 bases and J by 4 bases, with 8 bases of the junction left unmatched. CDR3 residues: CSVEEGRGVRETQYF. CDR3 in DNA: TGCAGCGTTGAAGAGGGCCGGGGGGTCAGAGAGACCCAGTACTTC.

This clonotype occurred many times. The chain joins TRBV3-1 to TRBJ2-3, with D tentatively TRBD2 (6 bases). Looked up from germline, CDR1 is LGHDT and CDR2 is YNNKEL (reference sequence). There are 14 residues in the CDR3. The ends were cut back, 5 bases at V and 2 bases at J, with 11 bases in the middle. The CDR3 here is CASSSGFVTDTQYF. CDR3 sequence (DNA): TGTGCCAGCAGCAGCGGGTTCGTCACAGATACGCAGTATTTT.

This clonotype has a count of ten or more. CDR3 amino acids: CASSQDNQPQHF. CDR3 DNA sequence: TGTGCCAGCAGCCAAGACAATCAGCCCCAGCATTTT. The chain has TRBV3-2 and TRBJ1-5. TRBV3-2 is deemed a pseudogene. The CDR3 has 12 residues.

The V and J genes are TRBV5-1 and TRBJ2-4; D perhaps matches TRBD2 (6 bases). Germline lookup yields CDR1 SGHRS and CDR2 YFSETQ. There are 13 residues in the CDR3. Deletions cut 4 bases from V and 6 bases from J, with 11 bases between. The CDR3 DNA follows: TGCGCCAGCAGCGGGGACTTGGGAAACATTCAGTACTTC. Translating it yields CASSGDLGNIQYF.

This chain joins TRBV4-3 and TRBJ2-3, with 8 bases aligning to TRBD2. Germline V gene lookup returns CDR1 LGHNA and CDR2 YSLEER. The CDR3 is 20 residues long. V trimming: 0 bases; J trimming: 4 bases; junction bases outside the gene matches: 18. The CDR3 reads CASSQEAGFSGGGRPDTQYF. CDR3 DNA: TGCGCCAGCAGCCAAGAGGCGGGGTTCAGCGGGGGAGGCCGTCCAGATACGCAGTATTTT.

On this clonotype itself: A junction end diverges from the germline sequence, so it may reflect a read error. The CDR3 region is CASSLVGIPNTGKLFF. In DNA, the CDR3 is TGTGCCAGCAGCTTAGTGGGGATCCCGAACACCGGGAAGCTGTTTTTT. The chain is built from TRBV11-2 and TRBJ2-2; possibly TRBD2 for D (5 bases). CDR1 and CDR2 from the germline V gene are SGHAT and FQNNGV. CDR3 size: 16 residues. Looking up the rest from reference TRBV11-2 and TRBJ2-2 gives the full variable domain: EAGVAQSPRYKIIEKRQSVAFWCNPISGHATLYWYQQILGQGPKLLIQFQNNGVVDDSQLPKDRFSAERLKGVDSTLKIQPAKLEDSAVYLCASSLVGIPNTGKLFFGEGSRLTVL.

This chain joins TRBV15 and TRBJ2-1; possible D gene TRBD2, 6 bases. CDR3 length equals 15 residues. The germline gives CDR1 LNHNV, CDR2 YYDKDF (reference sequence). V was shortened by 1 base and J by 4 bases, with 11 bases between the two germline ends. CDR3 sequence reads: CATSRAGEAYNEQFF. In DNA, the CDR3 is TGTGCCACCAGCAGAGCGGGGGAAGCGTACAATGAGCAGTTCTTC. The full variable domain, in which reference TRBV15 and TRBJ2-1 provide the parts outside the CDR3, is DAMVIQNPRYQVTQFGKPVTLSCSQTLNHNVMYWYQQKSSQAPKLLFHYYDKDFNNEADTPDNFQSRRPNTSFCFLDIRSPGLGDTAMYLCATSRAGEAYNEQFFGPGTRLTVL.

The rearrangement links TRBV6-2 or TRBV6-3 to TRBJ1-2, with D possibly matching TRBD1 (6 bases). Germline V gene lookup returns CDR1 MNHEY and CDR2 SVGEGT. The V gene lost 0 bases and the J gene lost 7 bases, with 18 bases spanning the gap. The CDR3 totals 16 residues. Written as DNA, the CDR3 is TGTGCCAGCAGTTACTCGTACCCAGGGGACCTTCTTGGCTACACCTTC. Translated: CASSYSYPGDLLGYTF.

This clonotype was counted between two and nine times. This clone may be a read error of a much larger clone one base away. The V call is TRBV2, the J call TRBJ1-1, with D tentatively TRBD1 (6 bases). This CDR3 spans 14 amino acids. Germline loops: CDR1 SNHLY, CDR2 FYNNEI. The CDR3 reads CASSRDIMNTGAFF. In DNA form, the CDR3 reads TGTGCCAGCAGCAGGGACATCATGAACACTGGAGCTTTCTTT. The full variable domain, with the rest looked up from reference TRBV2 and TRBJ1-1, is EPEVTQTPSHQVTQMGQEVILRCVPISNHLYFYWYRQILGQKVEFLVSFYNNEISEKSEIFDDQFSVERPDGSNFTLKIRSTKLEDSAMYFCASSRDIMNTGAFFGQGTRLTVV.

This clonotype was counted at least ten times. The V call is TRBV28, the J call TRBJ2-4, with TRBD1 matching 10 bases. This CDR3 comprises 18 residues. V was pared by 4 bases and J by 3 bases, with 12 bases of the junction left unmatched. The germline V gene has CDR1 MDHEN and CDR2 SYDVKM. This chain's CDR3 is CASSYPRDRGVVKNIQYF. The CDR3 region has the DNA TGTGCCAGCAGTTACCCCCGGGACAGGGGTGTAGTCAAAAACATTCAGTACTTC. The whole variable domain, remainder taken from reference TRBV28 and TRBJ2-4, is DVKVTQSSRYLVKRTGEKVFLECVQDMDHENMFWYRQDPGLGLRLIYFSYDVKMKEKGDIPEGYSVSREKKERFSLILESASTNQTSMYLCASSYPRDRGVVKNIQYFGAGTRLSVL.

The chain recombines TRBV7-2 with TRBJ2-7; TRBD1 might be the D (6 bases). Trimming removed 8 bases at V and 3 bases at J, with 14 bases between. The CDR3 contains 13 residues. CDR1 is SGHTA and CDR2 is FQGNSA in the germline V gene. The CDR3 coding sequence is TGTGCCAGCTCTGGACTCAGGGGCTACGAGCAGTACTTC. It is translated as CASSGLRGYEQYF.

The chain recombines TRBV6-2 or TRBV6-3 with TRBJ2-3, with TRBD1 matching over 7 bases. CDR1 is MNHEY, CDR2 SVGEGT, per germline. This CDR3 is 13 amino acids long. V gave up 7 bases and J gave up 3 bases; unmatched junction bases: 4. This CDR3 reads CASTGQRTDTQYF. The CDR3 region has the DNA TGTGCCAGCACGGGACAGCGTACAGATACGCAGTATTTT.

This clonotype was observed a few times. The chain combines TRBV7-2 with TRBJ2-1; D uncertain. This CDR3 comprises 12 residues. Trimming stripped 4 bases from V and 9 bases from J, with 10 bases between. Germline CDR1 SGHTA, CDR2 FQGNSA. The DNA for the CDR3 is TGTGCCAGCAGCTCACTGGGGATTGAGCAGTTCTTC. Translating gives CASSSLGIEQFF.

Only a few counts were recorded for this clonotype. The chain carries TRBV5-1 and TRBJ1-6; no reliable D call. The V gene's germline CDR1 is SGHRS and CDR2 YFSETQ. This CDR3 is 16 amino acids long. The germline V and J ends were trimmed by 0 bases and 6 bases, with 13 bases remaining between them. The CDR3 loop reads CASSLDPVNPNSPLHF. The CDR3 DNA reads TGCGCCAGCAGCTTGGATCCGGTCAACCCTAATTCACCCCTCCACTTT.

This clonotype was counted a few times. The rearrangement uses TRBV3-1 and TRBJ2-7; D unclear. The CDR3 runs to 16 residues. Germline V gene data show CDR1 as LGHDT and CDR2 as YNNKEL (reference sequence). V was pared by 4 bases and J by 6 bases, with 22 bases between. The CDR3 region is CASSPFGGRMAIEQYF. The CDR3 DNA reads TGTGCCAGCAGCCCTTTCGGCGGCAGGATGGCCATCGAGCAGTACTTC.

This chain connects TRBV6-2 or TRBV6-3 to TRBJ1-1; D unresolved. V was cut by 2 bases and J by 9 bases, with 10 bases left in between. CDR1 and CDR2 from the germline V gene are MNHEY and SVGEGT. This CDR3 spans 12 amino acids. The CDR3: CASSYLGQKAFF. CDR3 sequence (DNA): TGTGCCAGCAGTTACCTCGGCCAAAAAGCTTTCTTT.

This clonotype was seen only a few times. The chain is built from TRBV20-1 and TRBJ1-2; D gene uncertain. The CDR3 has 13 residues. The V and J ends lost 5 bases and 4 bases respectively, with 14 bases between them. Germline CDR1 DFQATT, CDR2 SNEGSKA (reference sequence). CDR3 nucleotide sequence: TGCAGTGCTTACTGGACGGAAATCTATGGCTACACCTTC. Translation: CSAYWTEIYGYTF.

This clonotype has a count of ten or more. V usage is TRBV12-3 or TRBV12-4 and J usage is TRBJ2-2; D is possibly TRBD1 or TRBD2 (5 bases each). CDR3 length: 14 residues. Trimming pared 3 bases from V and 9 bases from J, leaving 14 bases between. The CDR3 nucleotides are TGTGCCAGCAGTTTCGGCTTCGGGGCACGGGAGCTGTTTTTT. It encodes CASSFGFGARELFF.